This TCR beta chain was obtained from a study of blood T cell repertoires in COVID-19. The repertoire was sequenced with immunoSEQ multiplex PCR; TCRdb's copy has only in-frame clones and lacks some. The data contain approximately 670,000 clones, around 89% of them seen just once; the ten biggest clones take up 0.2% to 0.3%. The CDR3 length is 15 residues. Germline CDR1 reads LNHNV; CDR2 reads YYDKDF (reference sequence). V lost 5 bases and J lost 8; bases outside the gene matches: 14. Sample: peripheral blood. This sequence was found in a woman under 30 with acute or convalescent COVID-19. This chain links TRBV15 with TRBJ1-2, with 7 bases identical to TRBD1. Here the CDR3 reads CATSEGAEGAKGYTF. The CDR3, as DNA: TGTGCCACCAGCGAGGGGGCAGAGGGGGCGAAAGGCTACACCTTC.